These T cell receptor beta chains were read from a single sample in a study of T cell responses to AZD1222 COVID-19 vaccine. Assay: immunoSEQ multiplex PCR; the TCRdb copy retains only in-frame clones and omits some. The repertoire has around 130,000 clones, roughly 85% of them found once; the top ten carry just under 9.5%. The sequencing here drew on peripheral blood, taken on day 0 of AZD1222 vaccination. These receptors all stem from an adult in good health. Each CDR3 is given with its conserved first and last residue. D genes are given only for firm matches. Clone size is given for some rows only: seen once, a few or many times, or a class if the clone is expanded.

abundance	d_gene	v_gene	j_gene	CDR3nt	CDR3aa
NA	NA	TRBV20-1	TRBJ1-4	TGCAGTGCAGAGGGGAGGGAAAAACTGTTTTTT	CSAEGREKLFF
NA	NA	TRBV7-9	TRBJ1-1	TGTGCCAGCAGCCCGAACTTCTCAGGGCGATGGGCTTTCTTT	CASSPNFSGRWAFF
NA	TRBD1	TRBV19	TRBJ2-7	TGTGCCAGTAGTATAGATGCCAGGGGACAGAACTCCTACGAGCAGTACTTC	CASSIDARGQNSYEQYF
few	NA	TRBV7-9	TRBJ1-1	TGTGCCAGCAGCTTAGAGGTAGAGACTGAAGCTTTCTTT	CASSLEVETEAFF
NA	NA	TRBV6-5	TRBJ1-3	TGTGCCAGCAGAAGCGGAAACACCATATATTTT	CASRSGNTIYF
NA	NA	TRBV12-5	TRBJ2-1	TGTGCTAGTGGTTTGGTAAGAAGTGAGCAGTTCTTC	CASGLVRSEQFF
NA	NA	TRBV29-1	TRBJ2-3	TGCAGCGCTGGGCCTTCTAGCACAGATACGCAGTATTTT	CSAGPSSTDTQYF
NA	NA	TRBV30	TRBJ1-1	TGTGCCTGGGATACTCACTACACTGAAGCTTTCTTT	CAWDTHYTEAFF
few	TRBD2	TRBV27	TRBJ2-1	TGTGCCAGCAGTTTACATAGCGGGAGGATCTACAATGAGCAGTTCTTC	CASSLHSGRIYNEQFF
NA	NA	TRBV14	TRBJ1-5	TGTGCCAGCAGCCAAGATTTCAGAGGACCTCATCAGCCCCAGCATTTT	CASSQDFRGPHQPQHF
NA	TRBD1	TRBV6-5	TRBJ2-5	TGTGCCAGCAGGGGGGACAGCAGTGGGACGACCCAGTACTTC	CASRGDSSGTTQYF
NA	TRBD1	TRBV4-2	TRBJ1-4	TGTGCCAGCAGCCCTGGGACAGGGATTGAAAAACTGTTTTTT	CASSPGTGIEKLFF
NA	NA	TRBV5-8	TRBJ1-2	TGTGCCAGCAGCATTGGGGGTAGGGGCTATGGCTACACCTTC	CASSIGGRGYGYTF
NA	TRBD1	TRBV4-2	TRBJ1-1	TGTGCCAGCGGGCAGGGACAGGTCACTGAAGCTTTCTTT	CASGQGQVTEAFF
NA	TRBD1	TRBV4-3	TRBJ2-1	TGCGCCAGCAGCCCGGGGCCCGGGACAGGGTTCAATGAGCAGTTCTTC	CASSPGPGTGFNEQFF
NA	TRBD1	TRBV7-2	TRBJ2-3	TGTGCCAGCAGCCCGACAGGGGTCGGGGATACGCAGTATTTT	CASSPTGVGDTQYF
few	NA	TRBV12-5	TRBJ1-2	TGTGCTAGTGGTTTGGTATCCGGGACGGCGGCTCTTAACTATGGCTACACCTTC	CASGLVSGTAALNYGYTF
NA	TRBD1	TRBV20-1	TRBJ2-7	TGCAGTGCTAGTAGAACAGGGGTTGACGAGCAGTACTTC	CSASRTGVDEQYF
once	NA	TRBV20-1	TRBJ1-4	TGCAGTGTGGAGCAGAATGAAAAACTGTTTTTT	CSVEQNEKLFF
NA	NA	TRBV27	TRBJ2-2	TGTGCCAGCAGTTTATCGCCCCTTACCGGGGAAACCGGGGAGCTGTTTTTT	CASSLSPLTGETGELFF
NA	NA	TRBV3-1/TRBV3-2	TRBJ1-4	TGTGCCAGCAGCCACCAGGGGAGTGGTGAAAAACTGTTTTTT	CASSHQGSGEKLFF
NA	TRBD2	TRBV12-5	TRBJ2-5	TGTGCTAGTGGTTTGGGGACTAGCGGGAGGTCTGAGACCCAGTACTTC	CASGLGTSGRSETQYF